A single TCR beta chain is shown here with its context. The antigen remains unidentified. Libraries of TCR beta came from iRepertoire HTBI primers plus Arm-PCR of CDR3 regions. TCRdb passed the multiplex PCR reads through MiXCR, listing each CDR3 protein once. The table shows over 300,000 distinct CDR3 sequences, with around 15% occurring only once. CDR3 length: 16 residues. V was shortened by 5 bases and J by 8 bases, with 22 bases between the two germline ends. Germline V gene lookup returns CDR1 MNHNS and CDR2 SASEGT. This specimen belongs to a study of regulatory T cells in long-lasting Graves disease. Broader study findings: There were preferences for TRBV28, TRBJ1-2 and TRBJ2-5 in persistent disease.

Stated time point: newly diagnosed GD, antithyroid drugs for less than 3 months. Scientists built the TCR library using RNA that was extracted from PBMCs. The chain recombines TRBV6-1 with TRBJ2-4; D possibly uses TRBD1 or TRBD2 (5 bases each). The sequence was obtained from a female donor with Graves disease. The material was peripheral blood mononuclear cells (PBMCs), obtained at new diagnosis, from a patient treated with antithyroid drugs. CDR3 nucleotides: TGTGCCAGCAGTCCTCACCCGGGGACCCTAGGGGACATTCAGTACTTC. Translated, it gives CASSPHPGTLGDIQYF.